This T cell receptor beta chain was sequenced during a study of cytomegalovirus exposure and HLA in healthy donors. Across the study: Early release data held some 79 million unique TCRs from HLA-typed donors. General observations from the study: When the data were analyzed later, several of the most significant clusters appeared to be linked to common viral pathogens. In an earlier analysis, productive rearrangement rates for most beta V segments clustered near 87% or 30%.

This clone was seen more than once but under ten times. Antigen specificity is unknown. With 60 Vbeta and 13 Jbeta primers, the PCR was carried out. Profiling relied on immunoSEQ multiplex PCR, and the TCRdb table lists in-frame clones only, not all of them. The sample lists about 120,000 clones, roughly 65% occurring once. As for the donors, each was a healthy bone marrow donor. The sequence was obtained from a man aged 40-55 years in good health and CMV-seropositive. The sample consisted of PBMCs.

The CDR3 nucleotides are TGTGCCAGCAGCTCGACAGGGGGCGAGTACGAGCAGTACGTC. This translates into CASSSTGGEYEQYV. V is TRBV5-4 and J is TRBJ2-7; 10 nucleotides agree with TRBD1. The CDR3 totals 14 residues. The ends lost 3 bases at V and 4 bases at J; junction bases unmatched: 4. Germline CDR1 SGHNT, CDR2 YYREEE (reference sequence).